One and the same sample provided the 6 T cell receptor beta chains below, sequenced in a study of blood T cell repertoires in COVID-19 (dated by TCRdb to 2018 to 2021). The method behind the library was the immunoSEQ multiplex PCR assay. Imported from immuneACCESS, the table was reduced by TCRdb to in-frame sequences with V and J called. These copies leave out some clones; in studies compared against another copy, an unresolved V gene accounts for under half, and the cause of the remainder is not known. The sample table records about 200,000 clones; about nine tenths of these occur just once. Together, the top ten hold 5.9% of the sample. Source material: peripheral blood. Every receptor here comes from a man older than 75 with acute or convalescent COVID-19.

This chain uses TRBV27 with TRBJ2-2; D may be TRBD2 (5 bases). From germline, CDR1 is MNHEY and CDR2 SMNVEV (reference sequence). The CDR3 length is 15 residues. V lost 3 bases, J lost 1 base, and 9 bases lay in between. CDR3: CASSFLGRNTGELFF. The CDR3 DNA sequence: TGTGCCAGCAGTTTTTTGGGGAGGAACACCGGGGAGCTGTTTTTT.

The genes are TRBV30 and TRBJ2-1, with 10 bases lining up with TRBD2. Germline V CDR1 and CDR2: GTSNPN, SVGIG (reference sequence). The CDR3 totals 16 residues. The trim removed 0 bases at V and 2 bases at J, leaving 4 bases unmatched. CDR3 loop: CAWSVGLAGAYNEQFF. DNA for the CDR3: TGTGCCTGGAGTGTAGGGCTAGCGGGGGCCTACAATGAGCAGTTCTTC. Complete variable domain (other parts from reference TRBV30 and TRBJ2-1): SQTIHQWPATLVQPVGSPLSLECTVEGTSNPNLYWYRQAAGRGLQLLFYSVGIGQISSEVPQNLSASRPQDRQFILSSKKLLLSDSGFYLCAWSVGLAGAYNEQFFGPGTRLTVL.

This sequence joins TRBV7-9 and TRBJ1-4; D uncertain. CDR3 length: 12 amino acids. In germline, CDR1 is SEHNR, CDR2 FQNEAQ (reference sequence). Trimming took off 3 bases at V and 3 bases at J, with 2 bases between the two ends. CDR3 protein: CASSFANEKLFF. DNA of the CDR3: TGTGCCAGCAGCTTCGCTAATGAAAAACTGTTTTTT.

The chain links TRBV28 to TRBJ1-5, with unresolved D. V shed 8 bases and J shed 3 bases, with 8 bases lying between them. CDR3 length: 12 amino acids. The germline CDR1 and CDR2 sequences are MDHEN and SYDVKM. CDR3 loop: CASRDNNQPQHF. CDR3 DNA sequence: TGTGCCAGCCGCGACAACAATCAGCCCCAGCATTTT.

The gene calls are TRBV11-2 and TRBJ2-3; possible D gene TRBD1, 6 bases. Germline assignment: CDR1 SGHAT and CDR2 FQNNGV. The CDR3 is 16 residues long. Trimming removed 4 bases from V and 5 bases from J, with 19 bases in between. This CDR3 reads CASSSEPGQGKDTQYF. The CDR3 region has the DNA TGTGCCAGCAGCTCGGAGCCGGGCCAGGGGAAAGATACGCAGTATTTT.

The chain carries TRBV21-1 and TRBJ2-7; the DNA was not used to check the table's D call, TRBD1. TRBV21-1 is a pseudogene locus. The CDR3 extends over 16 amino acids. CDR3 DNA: TGTGCCAGCAGCAAAGAGGGGGGACAGGGGGCATTCGAGCAGTACGTC. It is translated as CASSKEGGQGAFEQYV.